This T cell receptor beta chain emerged from a study of cytomegalovirus exposure and HLA in healthy donors. Findings and caveats of the study: Among TCR sequences, most were rare, though some public TCRs appeared in many donors. Reports showed the classifier diagnosing cytomegalovirus status with high specificity and sensitivity.

Each donor was healthy, and each was a bone marrow donor. On this clone itself: No antigen is known for it.

CDR3 size: 17 residues. Between the trimmed V and J ends, which lost 3 bases and 7 bases, there was a span of 27 bases. The germline V gene encodes CDR1 GTSNPN and CDR2 SVGIG (reference sequence). Primers: 60 Vbeta forward and 13 Jbeta reverse. TCRdb's copy holds only in-frame clones and misses some; the assay was immunoSEQ multiplex PCR. The profile shows roughly 99,000 clones, 79% of them singletons. The specimen was PBMCs. The rearrangement uses TRBV30 and TRBJ1-2, with TRBD1 as a possible D gene (6 bases). The receptor was derived from a male donor in good health and CMV-seropositive. The CDR3 region has the DNA TGTGCCTGGAGAATCTGGCGGGGGCGTCTTAACGGACCTGGCTACACCTTC. It translates to CAWRIWRGRLNGPGYTF.